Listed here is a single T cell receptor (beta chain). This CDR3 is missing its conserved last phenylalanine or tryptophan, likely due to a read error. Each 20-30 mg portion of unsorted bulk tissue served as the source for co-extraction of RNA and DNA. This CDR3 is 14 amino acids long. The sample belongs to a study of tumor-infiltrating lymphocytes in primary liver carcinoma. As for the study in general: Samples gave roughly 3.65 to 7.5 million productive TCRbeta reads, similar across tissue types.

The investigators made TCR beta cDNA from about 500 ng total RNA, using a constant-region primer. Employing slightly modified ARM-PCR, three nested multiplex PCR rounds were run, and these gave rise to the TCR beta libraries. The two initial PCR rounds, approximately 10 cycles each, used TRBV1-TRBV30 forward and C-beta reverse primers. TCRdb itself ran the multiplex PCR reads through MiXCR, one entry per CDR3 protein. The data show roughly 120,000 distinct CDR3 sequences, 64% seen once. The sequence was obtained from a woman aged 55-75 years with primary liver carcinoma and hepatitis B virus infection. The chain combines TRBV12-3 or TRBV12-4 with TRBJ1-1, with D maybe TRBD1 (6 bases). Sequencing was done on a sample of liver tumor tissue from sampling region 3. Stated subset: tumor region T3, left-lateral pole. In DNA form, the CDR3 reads TGTGACAGCACCCTTGGGGGCTTAGAGGGTGAAGCTTTCTAT. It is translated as CDSTLGGLEGEAFY.